This TCR beta chain comes out of a study of blood T cell repertoires in COVID-19. Assay used: immunoSEQ multiplex PCR; TCRdb lists only in-frame clones, some missing. The sample includes 150,000 to 200,000 clones, 70% to 90% seen only once; the top ten take 4.4%. This CDR3 contains 13 residues. Germline V gene sequence: CDR1 SGDLS, CDR2 YYNGEE. V trimming: 6 bases; J trimming: 1 base; junction bases outside the gene matches: 3. The rearrangement links TRBV9 to TRBJ1-1, with 7 bases aligning to TRBD1. Sequenced material: PBMCs or T cells enriched from blood (not recorded which). The receptor was derived from a woman aged 50 to 60 who had recovered from COVID-19. CDR3: CASNRQGNTEAFF. The CDR3 nucleotides read TGTGCCAGCAACCGACAGGGGAACACTGAAGCTTTCTTT. The full variable domain, completed using reference TRBV9 and TRBJ1-1, is DSGVTQTPKHLITATGQRVTLRCSPRSGDLSVYWYQQSLDQGLQFLIQYYNGEERAKGNILERFSAQQFPDLHSELNLSSLELGDSALYFCASNRQGNTEAFFGQGTRLTVV.